These 14 T cell receptor beta chains were all obtained from the same sample, sequenced in a study of blood T cell repertoires in COVID-19. The data were produced by immunoSEQ multiplex PCR, yet TCRdb's version contains in-frame clones alone and is incomplete. Here the sample spans just under 350,000 clones, around four fifths being singletons. Sequenced: peripheral blood. These receptors were collected from a man aged 25 to 40 with active or convalescent COVID-19.

This clone was seen only once. This chain joins TRBV5-1 and TRBJ2-2, with D unresolved. The CDR3 has 14 amino acids. The germline CDR1 and CDR2 sequences are SGHRS and YFSETQ. With 2 bases removed from V and 6 bases from J, the gap between germline ends came to 11 bases. The CDR3 here is CASSFPGIPGELFF. For the CDR3, the DNA is TGCGCCAGCAGCTTTCCAGGTATCCCCGGGGAGCTGTTTTTT. The full variable domain, rest sourced from reference TRBV5-1 and TRBJ2-2, is KAGVTQTPRYLIKTRGQQVTLSCSPISGHRSVSWYQQTPGQGLQFLFEYFSETQRNKGNFPGRFSGRQFSNSRSEMNVSTLELGDSALYLCASSFPGIPGELFFGEGSRLTVL.

The genes are TRBV24-1 and TRBJ1-2; D ambiguous. The length of the CDR3 is 13 residues. V was pared by 6 bases and J by 6 bases, with 13 bases between. Germline CDR1 KGHDR, CDR2 SFDVKD. The DNA of the CDR3 is TGTGCCACCAGTCCCCGTGGTGGGCATGGCTACACCTTC. As protein: CATSPRGGHGYTF.

The gene calls are TRBV7-9 and TRBJ2-2; D possibly corresponds to TRBD2 (6 bases). Germline V gene lookup returns CDR1 SEHNR and CDR2 FQNEAQ (reference sequence). Trimming pared 5 bases from V and 5 bases from J, leaving 15 bases between. The CDR3 loop spans 15 amino acids. The CDR3 region has the DNA TGTGCCAGCAGCCGCAGCGCGGGATGGACCGGGGAGCTGTTTTTT. It translates to CASSRSAGWTGELFF.

J is TRBJ2-1 and V is TRBV9, with 10 positions matching TRBD2. V gave up 4 bases and J gave up 3 bases; unmatched junction bases: 4. CDR3 size: 15 residues. From germline, CDR1 is SGDLS and CDR2 YYNGEE. The CDR3 DNA follows: TGTGCCAGCAGCATTAGACTAGCGGGCTACAATGAGCAGTTCTTC. It codes for CASSIRLAGYNEQFF.

Here the CDR3 reads CASSLEEWHGGNTIYF. The CDR3 DNA is TGCGCCAGCAGCCTCGAGGAGTGGCACGGCGGAAACACCATATATTTT. This sequence joins TRBV4-3 and TRBJ1-3; the D is unclear. The CDR3 has 16 residues. Trimming removed 4 bases at V and 4 bases at J, with 17 bases between. Germline CDR1 LGHNA, CDR2 YSLEER.

The table lists this clone with a few counts. The V call is TRBV3-1 (or the pseudogene TRBV3-2), the J call TRBJ2-2; D may be TRBD2 (5 bases). Trimming cost V 7 bases and J 1 base, with 10 bases left between them. The germline V gene encodes CDR1 LGHDT and CDR2 YNNKEL (reference sequence). This CDR3 has 14 residues. CDR3 DNA: TGTGCCAGCACCTTCGCGGGGAACACCGGGGAGCTGTTTTTT. Its protein product is CASTFAGNTGELFF.

Only a few counts were recorded for this clone. The V and J genes are TRBV6-5 and TRBJ2-1; 7 bases align to TRBD2. CDR1 MNHEY and CDR2 SVGAGI come from the germline V gene. After removal of 4 bases from V and 11 bases from J, the junction contained 5 bases not matched to a gene. CDR3 length: 12 amino acids. The chain's CDR3 is CASSSTSGKQFF. The CDR3 coding sequence is TGTGCCAGCAGTTCCACGAGCGGGAAGCAGTTCTTC.

This clone occurred a few times. The DNA for the CDR3 is TGTGCCTGGAGGCAGGGCGTCTCCTACGAGCAGTACTTC. Protein: CAWRQGVSYEQYF. The genes are TRBV30 and TRBJ2-7; maybe TRBD1 (5 bases). This CDR3 is 13 amino acids long. V shed 3 bases and J shed 0 bases, with 9 bases lying between them. Germline loops: CDR1 GTSNPN, CDR2 SVGIG (reference sequence).

This clone is a singleton in its sample. J is TRBJ2-1 and V is TRBV4-2; TRBD2 matches 12 bases. CDR1 is LGHNA, CDR2 YNFKEQ, per germline. V lost 4 bases and J lost 7; bases outside the gene matches: 5. CDR3 size: 15 residues. CDR3 sequence: CASSLVLAGGNEQFF. For the CDR3, the DNA is TGTGCCAGCAGCCTCGTACTAGCGGGGGGAAATGAGCAGTTCTTC.

The J gene is TRBJ2-1, the V gene TRBV30; 11 bases map to TRBD2. Trimming took 7 bases from V and 6 from J; bases not matched to a gene: 8. The germline gives CDR1 GTSNPN, CDR2 SVGIG (reference sequence). This CDR3 has 14 amino acids. The CDR3 reads CAFSLAGGLNEQFF. The CDR3 DNA follows: TGTGCCTTTTCTTTAGCGGGGGGGCTCAATGAGCAGTTCTTC.

Of note for this clone: This sample includes further DNA sequences coding for the same CDR3. V and J are TRBV6-5 and TRBJ1-2; a possible D gene is TRBD1 (5 bases). This CDR3 is built from 12 residues. V was cut by 5 bases and J by 5 bases, with 9 bases left in between. CDR1 is MNHEY and CDR2 is SVGAGI in the germline V gene. CDR3 sequence (DNA): TGTGCCAGCAGTCCCGGGGGGTATGGCTACACCTTC. This translates into CASSPGGYGYTF.

This chain links TRBV3-1 (or the pseudogene TRBV3-2) with TRBJ1-4; tentatively, D is TRBD1 (5 bases). This CDR3 is built from 15 residues. Germline assignment: CDR1 LGHDT and CDR2 YNNKEL (reference sequence). V lost 8 bases and J 5 bases, leaving 18 bases between the germline ends. CDR3 region: CASSQGGYGNEKLFF. In DNA, the CDR3 is TGTGCCAGCTCGCAGGGAGGGTACGGAAATGAAAAACTGTTTTTT.

V and J are TRBV3-1 (or the pseudogene TRBV3-2) and TRBJ2-4; maybe TRBD2 (5 bases). The CDR3 has 16 amino acids. Trimming stripped 1 base from V and 0 bases from J, with 10 bases between. CDR1 is LGHDT and CDR2 is YNNKEL in the germline V gene (reference sequence). Written as DNA, the CDR3 is TGTGCCAGCAGCCAAGCTCTTCGGGGAGCCAAAAACATTCAGTACTTC. It codes for CASSQALRGAKNIQYF.

A few counts support this clone. The gene calls are TRBV11-3 and TRBJ2-7, with 8 bases lining up with TRBD2. Trimming cost V 5 bases and J 2 bases; bases outside gene matches: 14. CDR3 length: 17 residues. In germline, CDR1 is SGHNT, CDR2 YENEEA. The CDR3 reads CASSRGALAENTYEQYF. CDR3 DNA sequence: TGTGCCAGCAGCCGAGGGGCACTAGCGGAGAATACCTACGAGCAGTACTTC.